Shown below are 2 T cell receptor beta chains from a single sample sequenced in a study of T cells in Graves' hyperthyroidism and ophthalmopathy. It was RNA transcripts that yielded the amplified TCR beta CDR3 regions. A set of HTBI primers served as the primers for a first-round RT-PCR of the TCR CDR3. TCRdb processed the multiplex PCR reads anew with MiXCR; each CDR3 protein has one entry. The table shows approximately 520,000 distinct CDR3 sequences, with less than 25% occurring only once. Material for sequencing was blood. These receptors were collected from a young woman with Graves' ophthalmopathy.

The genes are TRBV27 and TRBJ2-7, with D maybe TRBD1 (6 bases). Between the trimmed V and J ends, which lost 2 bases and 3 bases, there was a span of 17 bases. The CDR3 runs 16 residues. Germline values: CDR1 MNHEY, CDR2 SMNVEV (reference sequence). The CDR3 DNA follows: TGTGCCAGCAGTTTAGGGTACGGGACAAGGAACTACGAGCAGTACTTC. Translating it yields CASSLGYGTRNYEQYF.

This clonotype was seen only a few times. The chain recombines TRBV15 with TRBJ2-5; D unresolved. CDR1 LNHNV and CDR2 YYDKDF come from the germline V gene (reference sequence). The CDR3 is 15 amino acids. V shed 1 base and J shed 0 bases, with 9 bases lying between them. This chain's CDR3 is CATSRASQYQETQYF. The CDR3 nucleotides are TGTGCCACCAGCAGAGCCTCACAGTACCAAGAGACCCAGTACTTC.